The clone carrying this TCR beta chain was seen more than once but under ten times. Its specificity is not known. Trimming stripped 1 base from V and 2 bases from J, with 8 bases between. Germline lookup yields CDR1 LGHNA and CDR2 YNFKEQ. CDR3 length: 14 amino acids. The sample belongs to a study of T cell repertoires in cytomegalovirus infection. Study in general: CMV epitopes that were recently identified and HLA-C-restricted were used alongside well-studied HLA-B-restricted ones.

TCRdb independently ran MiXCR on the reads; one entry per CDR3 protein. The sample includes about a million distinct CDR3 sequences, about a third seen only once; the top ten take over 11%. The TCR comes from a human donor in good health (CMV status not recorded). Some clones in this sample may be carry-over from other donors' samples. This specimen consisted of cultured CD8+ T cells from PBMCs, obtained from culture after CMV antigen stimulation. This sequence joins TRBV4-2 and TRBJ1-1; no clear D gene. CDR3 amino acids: CASSQVEVNTEAFF. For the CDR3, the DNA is TGTGCCAGCAGCCAAGTAGAGGTAAACACTGAAGCTTTCTTT.